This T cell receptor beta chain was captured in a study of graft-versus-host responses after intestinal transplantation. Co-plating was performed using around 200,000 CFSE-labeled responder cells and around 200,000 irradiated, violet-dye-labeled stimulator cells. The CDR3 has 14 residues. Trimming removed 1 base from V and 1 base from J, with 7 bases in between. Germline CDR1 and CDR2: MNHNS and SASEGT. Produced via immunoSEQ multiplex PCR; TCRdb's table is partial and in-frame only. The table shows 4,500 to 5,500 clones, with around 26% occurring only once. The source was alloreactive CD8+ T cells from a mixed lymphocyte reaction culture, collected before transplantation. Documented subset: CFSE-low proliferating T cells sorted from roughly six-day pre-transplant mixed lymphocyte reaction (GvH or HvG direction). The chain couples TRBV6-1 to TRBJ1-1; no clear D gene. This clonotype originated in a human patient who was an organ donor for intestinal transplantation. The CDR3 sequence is CASSEGPENTEAFF. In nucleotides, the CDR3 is TGTGCCAGCAGTGAAGGGCCAGAGAACACTGAAGCTTTCTTT.